One and the same sample provided the 32 T cell receptor beta chains below, sequenced in a study of T-cell reconstitution after alpha-beta-depleted transplantation in children. Preparing the TCRbeta library involved the use of unique molecular identifiers. TCRdb fed the PCR reads into MiXCR, producing one record per CDR3 protein. The sample has approximately 800,000 distinct CDR3 sequences, about 15% seen once. This sample comprised PBMCs, mostly from graft donor cells, obtained 360 days after TCRalphabeta/CD19-depleted stem cell transplant. The source of these receptors is a male patient younger than 18 who had a stem cell transplant for acute lymphoblastic leukemia, so the T cells may come from the graft donor.

The rearrangement uses TRBV5-6 and TRBJ2-1; D gene uncertain. Germline V gene sequence: CDR1 SGHDT, CDR2 YYEEEE. This CDR3 has 15 amino acids. Trimming removed 1 base from V and 6 bases from J, with 14 bases in between. The CDR3 coding sequence is TGTGCCAGCAGCTTGTTGGGCCCTCATCCCAATGAGCAGTTCTTC. This sequence encodes CASSLLGPHPNEQFF.

In this sample, this clonotype turned up a few times. This chain links TRBV6-5 with TRBJ2-2; D possibly uses TRBD1 or TRBD2 (6 bases each). This CDR3 has 19 residues. Trimming cost V 2 bases and J 4 bases, with 23 bases left between them. Germline CDR1 reads MNHEY; CDR2 reads SVGAGI. Here the CDR3 DNA reads TGTGCCAGCAGTTACGGGGGGCTAATGAGTCGCCCGGGCACCGGGGAGCTGTTTTTT. This gives the protein CASSYGGLMSRPGTGELFF.

The chain couples TRBV6-4 to TRBJ2-1; D perhaps matches TRBD2 (6 bases). Germline-derived CDR1 and CDR2 are MRHNA and SNTAGT. V was cut by 2 bases and J by 3 bases, with 8 bases left in between. The CDR3 runs 14 residues. The CDR3 is CASSDGGIYNEQFF. CDR3 DNA sequence: TGTGCCAGCAGTGACGGGGGGATCTACAATGAGCAGTTCTTC.

This clonotype appeared a few times. This chain connects TRBV5-1 to TRBJ2-4; 9 positions agree with TRBD1. Unmatched junction bases numbered 21, after V lost 1 base and J lost 1 base. The CDR3 runs to 22 residues. Germline CDR1 SGHRS, CDR2 YFSETQ. CDR3 sequence: CASSLRPLPRDRELMAKNIQYF. In DNA form, the CDR3 reads TGCGCCAGCAGCTTGCGACCCCTACCCCGGGACAGGGAGTTGATGGCCAAAAACATTCAGTACTTC.

This clonotype came up a few times. The genes are TRBV5-6 and TRBJ2-7; perhaps D is TRBD1 or TRBD2 (5 bases each). Trimming stripped 2 bases from V and 5 bases from J, with 14 bases between. Per germline, CDR1 SGHDT and CDR2 YYEEEE. This CDR3 is built from 14 residues. This chain's CDR3 is CASSFAGTPHEQYF. CDR3 nucleotide sequence: TGTGCCAGCAGCTTTGCCGGGACCCCGCACGAGCAGTACTTC.

This clonotype was counted between two and nine times. The CDR3 sequence is CASSSTLTSGVYNEQFF. The CDR3 DNA sequence: TGTGCCAGCAGCTCTACCTTGACTAGCGGGGTCTACAATGAGCAGTTCTTC. The chain uses TRBV7-9 and TRBJ2-1, with 11 bases matching TRBD2. With 4 bases clipped from V and 3 bases from J, the junction kept 8 bases outside the gene matches. Per the germline V gene, CDR1 is SEHNR and CDR2 is FQNEAQ (reference sequence). This CDR3 comprises 17 residues. Looking up the rest from reference TRBV7-9 and TRBJ2-1 gives the full variable domain: DTGVSQNPRHKITKRGQNVTFRCDPISEHNRLYWYRQTLGQGPEFLTYFQNEAQLEKSRLLSDRFSAERPKGSFSTLEIQRTEQGDSAMYLCASSSTLTSGVYNEQFFGPGTRLTVL.

The CDR3 DNA reads TGCGCCAGTCAGCTTCCCTCTGGGACGGTGCCTAGCACAGATACGCAGTATTTT. Translating it yields CASQLPSGTVPSTDTQYF. The gene calls are TRBV5-1 and TRBJ2-3; D may be TRBD1 or TRBD2 (5 bases each). V was clipped by 8 bases and J by 0 bases, with 25 bases between them. CDR1 is SGHRS and CDR2 is YFSETQ in the germline V gene. This CDR3 region has 18 residues.

This clonotype was detected only a few times. This sequence joins TRBV6-2 or TRBV6-3 and TRBJ2-1; the match to TRBD2 covers 12 bases. The CDR3 is made up of 15 amino acids. CDR1 is MNHEY and CDR2 is SVGEGT in the germline V gene. V lost 2 bases, J lost 10 bases, and 6 bases stayed unmatched. The DNA for the CDR3 is TGTGCCAGCAGTTACAGGCTAGCGGGAGGGCGCGAGCAGTTCTTC. It codes for CASSYRLAGGREQFF.

This clonotype has more than one count but fewer than ten. The chain uses TRBV12-3 or TRBV12-4 and TRBJ1-2; D remains ambiguous. Trimming cost V 2 bases and J 2 bases, with 6 bases left between them. The CDR3 loop spans 13 amino acids. CDR3 protein: CASSLRENYGYTF. CDR3 nucleotide sequence: TGTGCCAGCAGTTTAAGGGAGAACTATGGCTACACCTTC.

The V and J genes are TRBV12-3 or TRBV12-4 and TRBJ2-1; D call uncertain. The CDR3 runs to 14 residues. Trimming took 3 bases from V and 4 from J, leaving 10 bases between them. Here the CDR3 DNA reads TGTGCCAGCAGTTTGTTAGATTTGTACAATGAGCAGTTCTTC. Its translation: CASSLLDLYNEQFF.

This sequence joins TRBV5-1 and TRBJ2-7; perhaps TRBD2 as D (6 bases). The CDR3 extends over 17 amino acids. In germline, CDR1 is SGHRS, CDR2 YFSETQ. V shed 2 bases and J shed 2 bases, with 20 bases lying between them. The chain's CDR3 is CASSFVPVGTGTYEQYF. CDR3 nucleotides: TGCGCCAGCAGCTTTGTCCCCGTCGGGACTGGAACCTACGAGCAGTACTTC.

This clonotype was observed at least ten times. This rearrangement joins TRBV12-3 or TRBV12-4 to TRBJ2-5, with D unclear. V gave up 6 bases and J gave up 5 bases, with 16 bases separating them. The CDR3 has 14 residues. CDR3: CASSSDGKGETQYF. The CDR3, as DNA: TGTGCCAGCAGCTCTGACGGAAAAGGGGAGACCCAGTACTTC.

The table lists this clonotype with a few counts. The gene calls are TRBV28 and TRBJ1-1; D may be TRBD1 (5 bases). In germline, CDR1 is MDHEN, CDR2 SYDVKM. The V end was cut by 2 bases, the J end by 6 bases, with 13 bases between. The CDR3 covers 14 residues. Here the CDR3 reads CASSLGKRGPEAFF. The CDR3 coding sequence is TGTGCCAGCAGTTTAGGCAAAAGGGGCCCTGAAGCTTTCTTT.

Only a few counts were recorded for this clonotype. This chain links TRBV20-1 with TRBJ2-2; a possible D gene is TRBD1 (5 bases). Trimming cost V 3 bases and J 7 bases, with 12 bases left between them. This CDR3 region has 13 residues. Germline CDR1 DFQATT, CDR2 SNEGSKA (reference sequence). The CDR3 DNA reads as TGCAGTGCTAGGAGGCAGGGCCTCGGGGAGCTGTTTTTT. The encoded protein is CSARRQGLGELFF.

This sequence joins TRBV5-1 and TRBJ2-1, with TRBD2 identical over 8 bases. V dropped 0 bases and J dropped 5; count of bases not matched to a gene: 10. Germline CDR1 SGHRS, CDR2 YFSETQ. The CDR3 covers 17 residues. The CDR3 sequence is CASSLVQLADLNNEQFF. The CDR3 DNA sequence: TGCGCCAGCAGCTTGGTCCAACTAGCGGACCTTAACAATGAGCAGTTCTTC.

This clonotype was seen more than once but under ten times. The chain links TRBV7-9 to TRBJ2-1; 9 nucleotides align to TRBD1. The CDR3 has 15 amino acids. Germline loops: CDR1 SEHNR, CDR2 FQNEAQ (reference sequence). J gave up 8 bases and V 5 bases, and 10 bases lay outside the gene matches. Written as DNA, the CDR3 is TGTGCCAGCAGCCGTTCGACAGGGGGGGTCGATGAGCAGTTCTTC. Amino acids: CASSRSTGGVDEQFF. Supplemented by reference TRBV7-9 and TRBJ2-1, the full variable domain reads DTGVSQNPRHKITKRGQNVTFRCDPISEHNRLYWYRQTLGQGPEFLTYFQNEAQLEKSRLLSDRFSAERPKGSFSTLEIQRTEQGDSAMYLCASSRSTGGVDEQFFGPGTRLTVL.

V usage is TRBV30 and J usage is TRBJ2-5, with 9 bases aligning to TRBD1. This CDR3 has 15 residues. Germline CDR1 GTSNPN, CDR2 SVGIG (reference sequence). Trimming took 2 bases from V and 2 from J; bases not matched to a gene: 6. This CDR3 reads CAWSTSGTGQETQYF. In nucleotides, the CDR3 is TGTGCCTGGAGTACCTCCGGGACAGGGCAAGAGACCCAGTACTTC. The variable domain in full, with the rest retrieved from reference TRBV30 and TRBJ2-5, is SQTIHQWPATLVQPVGSPLSLECTVEGTSNPNLYWYRQAAGRGLQLLFYSVGIGQISSEVPQNLSASRPQDRQFILSSKKLLLSDSGFYLCAWSTSGTGQETQYFGPGTRLLVL.

The chain is built from TRBV7-6 and TRBJ2-7; 10 nucleotides match TRBD2. CDR1 is SGHVS, CDR2 FNYEAQ, per germline. J gave up 5 bases and V 1 base, and 5 bases lay outside the gene matches. The CDR3 sequence is 15 residues long. CDR3 nucleotide sequence: TGTGCCAGCAGCTTAGTACTAGCGGGAAACCACGAGCAGTACTTC. Amino acid sequence: CASSLVLAGNHEQYF.

The rearrangement links TRBV14 to TRBJ2-2; the D gene could be TRBD1 or TRBD2 (5 bases each). Trimming stripped 11 bases from V and 2 bases from J, with 12 bases between. This CDR3 comprises 13 residues. Germline CDR1 and CDR2: SGHDN and FVKESK. CDR3 in DNA: TGTGCCGGGCAGAGGGGAAACACCGGGGAGCTGTTTTTT. Its translation is CAGQRGNTGELFF.

CDR3: CATSREVAFSGNTIYF. DNA of the CDR3: TGTGCCACCAGCAGAGAAGTGGCTTTCTCTGGAAACACCATATATTTT. The rearrangement uses TRBV15 and TRBJ1-3, with unresolved D. Trimming shortened V by 0 bases and J by 0 bases, and 9 bases separated the two germline ends. Germline CDR1 LNHNV, CDR2 YYDKDF (reference sequence). The CDR3 consists of 16 residues.

This chain uses TRBV2 with TRBJ2-1, with D perhaps matching TRBD2 (5 bases). V lost 6 bases, J lost 3 bases, and 18 bases lay in between. Looked up from germline, CDR1 is SNHLY and CDR2 is FYNNEI. The CDR3 is made up of 16 amino acids. The CDR3 loop is CASRDLAPRNYNEQFF. As DNA, the CDR3 is TGTGCCAGCAGGGATCTAGCACCCCGGAACTACAATGAGCAGTTCTTC.

The gene calls are TRBV11-2 and TRBJ2-7; 9 bases match TRBD1. V trimming: 5 bases; J trimming: 1 base; junction bases outside the gene matches: 6. Germline assignment: CDR1 SGHAT and CDR2 FQNNGV. The CDR3 loop spans 15 amino acids. CDR3 DNA sequence: TGTGCCAGCAGCACTGACAGGGGGAGGTCCTACGAGCAGTACTTC. Amino acids: CASSTDRGRSYEQYF. Together with reference TRBV11-2 and TRBJ2-7, the CDR3 gives the full variable domain: EAGVAQSPRYKIIEKRQSVAFWCNPISGHATLYWYQQILGQGPKLLIQFQNNGVVDDSQLPKDRFSAERLKGVDSTLKIQPAKLEDSAVYLCASSTDRGRSYEQYFGPGTRLTVT.

The chain links TRBV5-1 to TRBJ2-5, with 7 positions matching TRBD1. Looked up from germline, CDR1 is SGHRS and CDR2 is YFSETQ. J was trimmed by 3 bases and V by 9 bases; bases with no gene match: 8. The CDR3 contains 13 residues. CDR3 sequence (DNA): TGCGCCACCTACCACCAGGGGGAAGAGACCCAGTACTTC. It translates to CATYHQGEETQYF.

The J gene is TRBJ2-1, the V gene TRBV7-3; D possibly corresponds to TRBD2 (6 bases). Trimming pared 5 bases from V and 4 bases from J, leaving 18 bases between. CDR1 is SGHTA and CDR2 is FQGTGA in the germline V gene. The CDR3 is made up of 16 amino acids. The CDR3 here is CASSRGTGEGYNEQFF. Written as DNA, the CDR3 is TGTGCCAGCAGCCGGGGAACGGGAGAGGGTTACAATGAGCAGTTCTTC. Complete variable domain (other parts from reference TRBV7-3 and TRBJ2-1): GAGVSQTPSNKVTEKGKYVELRCDPISGHTALYWYRQSLGQGPEFLIYFQGTGAADDSGLPNDRFFAVRPEGSVSTLKIQRTERGDSAVYLCASSRGTGEGYNEQFFGPGTRLTVL.

This clonotype was seen only a few times. This may come from a read error, since a much larger clone is one base off. The V gene is TRBV5-1, the J gene TRBJ1-1; a possible D gene is TRBD1 (5 bases). V was shortened by 3 bases and J by 2 bases, with 11 bases between the two germline ends. The CDR3 is 14 amino acids. CDR1 and CDR2 from the germline V gene are SGHRS and YFSETQ. The chain's CDR3 is CASSSAGGNTEAFF. The CDR3 DNA follows: TGCGCCAGCAGCTCGGCTGGGGGAAACACTGAAGCTTTCTTT.

This clonotype was detected ten times or more. The CDR3 protein is CASSLEPTTPLKFF. CDR3 DNA: TGCGCCAGCAGCTTGGAGCCCACGACGCCATTAAAGTTCTTC. The J gene is TRBJ2-1, the V gene TRBV5-1; D is ambiguous. V was clipped by 0 bases and J by 14 bases, with 18 bases between them. The CDR3 is made up of 14 amino acids. From germline, CDR1 is SGHRS and CDR2 YFSETQ.

The sample holds one count of this clonotype. This sequence may be a read error, since a much larger clone differs from it by one base. J is TRBJ2-2 and V is TRBV27, with TRBD2 as a possible D gene (5 bases). The CDR3 has 16 amino acids. Germline CDR1 reads MNHEY; CDR2 reads SMNVEV (reference sequence). CDR3 loop: CASSLARTANTGELLF. The CDR3 nucleotides read TGTGCCAGCAGTTTGGCCAGGACGGCGAACACCGGGGAGCTGCTTTTT.

V is TRBV3-1 and J is TRBJ2-1; perhaps TRBD2 as D (5 bases). The CDR3 is made up of 17 amino acids. Trimming took 0 bases from V and 2 from J, leaving 14 bases between them. Germline assignment: CDR1 LGHDT and CDR2 YNNKEL (reference sequence). This CDR3 reads CASSQDRMRVTYNEQFF. In DNA, the CDR3 is TGTGCCAGCAGCCAAGATCGGATGCGGGTGACCTACAATGAGCAGTTCTTC.

The rearrangement joins TRBV28 to TRBJ2-7; D perhaps matches TRBD2 (7 bases). Germline loops: CDR1 MDHEN, CDR2 SYDVKM. The CDR3 length is 18 residues. V lost 5 bases and J lost 0, with 23 bases in between. The CDR3, as DNA: TGTGCCAGCAGTCTCCGGGGGGTGACAGGTCTCCACTCCTACGAGCAGTACTTC. As protein: CASSLRGVTGLHSYEQYF.

The V gene is TRBV5-1, the J gene TRBJ2-7; 9 nucleotides match TRBD1. From germline, CDR1 is SGHRS and CDR2 YFSETQ. Germline trimming cut 4 bases from V and 1 base from J; bases unmatched to any gene: 9. The CDR3 contains 16 residues. The CDR3 DNA sequence: TGCGCCAGCAGCGCATACCCGGGACAGGGTTCCTACGAGCAGTACTTC. The encoded protein is CASSAYPGQGSYEQYF.

V usage is TRBV5-8 and J usage is TRBJ1-4; D is undetermined. The CDR3 contains 15 residues. The V end was cut by 3 bases, the J end by 4 bases, with 13 bases between. Looked up from germline, CDR1 is SGHTS and CDR2 is YDEGEE. Here the CDR3 reads CASSSERGYNEKLFF. The CDR3 nucleotides are TGTGCCAGCAGCTCGGAGCGGGGATATAATGAAAAACTGTTTTTT. Drawing the rest from reference TRBV5-8 and TRBJ1-4, the complete variable domain is EAGVTQSPTHLIKTRGQQATLRCSPISGHTSVYWYQQALGLGLQFLLWYDEGEERNRGNFPPRFSGRQFPNYSSELNVNALELEDSALYLCASSSERGYNEKLFFGSGTQLSVL.

The gene calls are TRBV24-1 and TRBJ2-1; D not certain. Germline V gene data show CDR1 as KGHDR and CDR2 as SFDVKD. Trimming stripped 4 bases from V and 7 bases from J, with 10 bases between. This CDR3 is built from 13 residues. CDR3 coding DNA: TGTGCCACCAGTGACCTGGACCGAAATGAGCAGTTCTTC. This encodes CATSDLDRNEQFF.